The 10 T cell receptor beta chains below all came from one sample that was sequenced in a study of cytomegalovirus exposure and HLA in healthy donors. The PCR employed 60 Vbeta primers together with 13 Jbeta primers. The assay was immunoSEQ multiplex PCR, and TCRdb's table has in-frame clones only and misses some. The sample records tens of thousands of clones, approximately 68% being singletons. The sequencing sample was made of PBMCs. All receptors come from a woman between 25 and 40 years old in good health and CMV-seronegative.

The V and J genes are TRBV30 and TRBJ2-7; D might be TRBD1 (6 bases). V lost 7 bases and J lost 0, with 19 bases in between. Germline CDR1 is GTSNPN and CDR2 is SVGIG (reference sequence). The CDR3 is 15 residues long. CDR3 region: CASPRGTLSSYEQYF. The CDR3 nucleotides are TGTGCCTCTCCTAGGGGGACGTTGAGCTCCTACGAGCAGTACTTC.

The genes are TRBV6-6 and TRBJ2-1, with D maybe TRBD1 (5 bases). Trimming removed 1 base from V and 9 bases from J, with 7 bases in between. The CDR3 consists of 12 residues. CDR1 is MNHNY, CDR2 SVGAGI, per germline (reference sequence). The CDR3, as DNA: TGTGCCAGCAGTTACTTGGGGCGTGAGCAGTTCTTC. It is translated as CASSYLGREQFF.

The DNA of the CDR3 is TGTGCCAGCAGTGGGATCCAGGGTCCCAATCAGCCCCAGCATTTT. This sequence encodes CASSGIQGPNQPQHF. The V gene is TRBV6-1, the J gene TRBJ1-5; tentatively, D is TRBD1 (5 bases). The V gene's germline CDR1 is MNHNS and CDR2 SASEGT. The V end lost 4 bases, the J end lost 3 bases, and 13 bases lay between the germline ends. The CDR3 is 15 amino acids.

The chain couples TRBV12-5 to TRBJ2-3; D remains unclear. Deletions cut 5 bases from V and 5 bases from J, with 8 bases between. Per the germline V gene, CDR1 is LGHNT and CDR2 is FRNRAP. The CDR3 has 12 amino acids. The CDR3, as DNA: TGTGCTAGTGGTCTCTTCGGAGATACGCAGTATTTT. Its protein product is CASGLFGDTQYF.

This clone came up once. The chain carries TRBV28 and TRBJ1-2; D uncertain. Germline loops: CDR1 MDHEN, CDR2 SYDVKM. CDR3 length: 12 amino acids. The V gene lost 10 bases and the J gene lost 2 bases, with 11 bases spanning the gap. CDR3 sequence (DNA): TGTGCCACCCGGACGGGAAACTATGGCTACACCTTC. This encodes CATRTGNYGYTF.

The CDR3 spells CASSEALLGASDDFF. The CDR3 region has the DNA TGTGCCAGCAGTGAAGCGCTTTTAGGGGCCTCTGACGATTTCTTT. V and J are TRBV2 and TRBJ1-1, with a possible D match to TRBD1 (5 bases). CDR3 size: 15 residues. Germline CDR1 is SNHLY and CDR2 is FYNNEI. V shed 0 bases and J shed 13 bases, with 21 bases lying between them.

This clone has a handful of counts. The chain employs TRBV27 and TRBJ2-7, with unresolved D. The CDR3 length is 15 residues. Germline V CDR1 and CDR2: MNHEY, SMNVEV (reference sequence). The germline V and J ends were trimmed by 3 bases and 0 bases, with 12 bases remaining between them. The CDR3 coding sequence is TGTGCCAGCAGTTTTTGGGCAGGTAGCTCCTACGAGCAGTACTTC. Residues: CASSFWAGSSYEQYF.

The rearrangement joins TRBV29-1 to TRBJ1-1, with D possibly matching TRBD1 (6 bases). This CDR3 is 13 amino acids long. With 6 bases removed from V and 4 bases from J, the gap between germline ends came to 15 bases. Germline values: CDR1 SQVTM, CDR2 ANQGSEA. The CDR3 loop reads CSVYRGGRTEAFF. The CDR3 DNA follows: TGCAGCGTCTACCGCGGGGGGCGCACTGAAGCTTTCTTT.

V and J are TRBV7-9 and TRBJ1-2, with 10 bases lining up with TRBD1. This CDR3 region has 15 residues. Unmatched junction bases numbered 13, after V lost 8 bases and J lost 7 bases. Germline CDR1 is SEHNR and CDR2 is FQNEAQ (reference sequence). The CDR3 coding sequence is TGTGCCAGCTGGGGACAGGGGAGTCGGGACGGTGGCTACACCTTC. Translated, it gives CASWGQGSRDGGYTF.

The chain joins TRBV2 to TRBJ2-7, with a weak D call TRBD2 (6 bases). The germline gives CDR1 SNHLY, CDR2 FYNNEI. This CDR3 comprises 14 residues. V gave up 6 bases and J gave up 0 bases, with 12 bases separating them. Here the CDR3 reads CASSPGGNSYEQYF. The CDR3 DNA reads as TGTGCCAGCAGCCCCGGGGGAAACTCCTACGAGCAGTACTTC.